This TCR beta chain was sequenced in a study of cytomegalovirus exposure and HLA in healthy donors. Study in general: Clustering assigned about 80% of the roughly 430 genotyped donors to the Caucasian-associated ancestry cluster.

For this clone: Its antigen is still unknown.

This CDR3 is built from 11 residues. V gave up 4 bases and J gave up 8 bases, with 8 bases separating them. CDR1 MNHNY and CDR2 SVGAGI come from the germline V gene (reference sequence). General observations from the study: There were reportedly fewer N-insertions in an Asian-associated ancestry cluster than the roughly 670-donor mean, in a later analysis.

The PCR contained 60 Vbeta and 13 Jbeta primers. Produced via immunoSEQ multiplex PCR; TCRdb's table is partial and in-frame only. The data hold about 200,000 clones, with roughly 90% observed a single time. This receptor was obtained from a boy aged 2-9 years in good health and CMV-seronegative. The specimen was PBMCs. The chain has TRBV6-6 and TRBJ1-2; no clear D gene. The CDR3 reads CASSSSKGYTF. The CDR3 DNA is TGTGCCAGCAGTTCCAGTAAAGGCTACACCTTC.